Below, 32 T cell receptor beta chains from the same sample are listed, as sequenced in a study of blood T cell repertoires in COVID-19. Libraries were prepared by immunoSEQ multiplex PCR; TCRdb keeps only in-frame clonotypes and omits some of them. The sample contains fewer than 200,000 clones, about 90% of which appear only once. Material for sequencing was peripheral blood. These receptors came from a man in his sixties or seventies with active or convalescent COVID-19.

The V gene is TRBV6-6, the J gene TRBJ1-1; D gene unclear. V was clipped by 8 bases and J by 1 base, with 11 bases between them. Germline CDR1 is MNHNY and CDR2 is SVGAGI (reference sequence). The CDR3 sequence is 13 residues long. DNA for the CDR3: TGTGCCAGCGGTGCCTTAGAGAACACTGAAGCTTTCTTT. Translation gives CASGALENTEAFF.

The chain has TRBV2 and TRBJ1-5; D remains unclear. Trimming shortened V by 4 bases and J by 6 bases, and 10 bases separated the two germline ends. The CDR3 extends over 13 amino acids. Germline V gene lookup returns CDR1 SNHLY and CDR2 FYNNEI. CDR3 sequence (DNA): TGTGCCAGCAGTGGAGAGGTGGGTCAGCCCCAGCATTTT. This gives the protein CASSGEVGQPQHF.

This rearrangement joins TRBV6-2 or TRBV6-3 to TRBJ1-5; the match to TRBD1 covers 10 bases. Germline CDR1 is MNHEY and CDR2 is SVGEGT. There are 18 residues in the CDR3. With 5 bases clipped from V and 7 bases from J, the junction kept 17 bases outside the gene matches. This CDR3 is CASSGTGERVGSGQPQHF. In DNA, the CDR3 is TGTGCCAGCAGTGGGACAGGGGAAAGAGTGGGTAGCGGGCAGCCCCAGCATTTT.

V is TRBV20-1 and J is TRBJ2-5, with 7 bases fitting TRBD2. This CDR3 has 10 residues. Germline V CDR1 and CDR2: DFQATT, SNEGSKA (reference sequence). The CDR3: CAGLSETQYF. The CDR3 DNA reads as TGCGCGGGACTATCGGAGACCCAGTACTTC.

The gene calls are TRBV12-3 or TRBV12-4 and TRBJ2-2; D unresolved. With 3 bases removed from V and 4 bases from J, the gap between germline ends came to 6 bases. The CDR3 runs to 13 residues. CDR3 amino acids: CASSFAGTGELFF. DNA for the CDR3: TGTGCCAGCAGTTTTGCCGGCACCGGGGAGCTGTTTTTT.

The count of this clone is one. CDR3 residues: CASSLAGGRTYEQYF. The CDR3 DNA reads TGTGCCAGCAGCTTAGCTGGCGGGAGAACCTACGAGCAGTACTTC. This chain uses TRBV7-2 with TRBJ2-7; the match to TRBD2 covers 7 bases. With 0 bases clipped from V and 2 bases from J, the junction kept 4 bases outside the gene matches. Per the germline V gene, CDR1 is SGHTA and CDR2 is FQGNSA. CDR3 length: 15 residues.

The chain links TRBV27 to TRBJ2-3; tentative D call: TRBD2 (7 bases). Germline V gene lookup returns CDR1 MNHEY and CDR2 SMNVEV (reference sequence). The CDR3 covers 16 residues. V lost 5 bases and J 2 bases, leaving 17 bases between the germline ends. The CDR3 protein is CASSTQGGGFTDTQYF. Here the CDR3 DNA reads TGTGCCAGCAGTACTCAAGGGGGGGGCTTCACAGATACGCAGTATTTT.

V and J are TRBV6-5 and TRBJ2-1, with TRBD1 matching over 9 bases. This CDR3 is 15 amino acids long. CDR1 is MNHEY and CDR2 is SVGAGI in the germline V gene. Trimming removed 5 bases from V and 4 bases from J; junction bases left unmatched: 6. The CDR3 loop is CASSTDRGQYNEQFF. As DNA, the CDR3 is TGTGCCAGCAGTACGGACAGGGGCCAATACAATGAGCAGTTCTTC.

The CDR3 spells CASKQGGQETQYF. For the CDR3, the DNA is TGTGCCAGTAAACAGGGTGGGCAAGAGACCCAGTACTTC. The chain recombines TRBV28 with TRBJ2-5; D may be TRBD1 (6 bases). V gave up 9 bases and J gave up 2 bases, with 13 bases separating them. The CDR3 is 13 residues long. CDR1 and CDR2 from the germline V gene are MDHEN and SYDVKM.

This clone was counted a single time. The CDR3 is CASSGQPRPKLWVTQYF. For the CDR3, the DNA is TGTGCCAGCAGCGGACAACCGCGACCCAAGCTGTGGGTTACGCAGTATTTT. V gene TRBV27 combines with J gene TRBJ2-3; perhaps TRBD1 as D (5 bases). CDR1 MNHEY and CDR2 SMNVEV come from the germline V gene (reference sequence). V lost 6 bases and J lost 8, with 27 bases in between. The CDR3 has 17 residues.

V gene TRBV5-1 combines with J gene TRBJ2-1; 12 nucleotides line up with TRBD2. CDR3 length: 19 residues. Germline CDR1 and CDR2: SGHRS and YFSETQ. Trimming took 4 bases from V and 0 from J; bases not matched to a gene: 11. The CDR3 reads CASSPRLAGEQFSYNEQFF. The CDR3 DNA is TGCGCCAGCAGCCCGAGACTAGCGGGAGAGCAGTTCTCCTACAATGAGCAGTTCTTC.

In its sample, this clone was seen a few times. At the DNA level, this CDR3 is encoded by other sequences in the same sample as well. This rearrangement joins TRBV30 to TRBJ1-5; TRBD1 is a possible D gene (5 bases). The length of the CDR3 is 13 residues. Germline V gene lookup returns CDR1 GTSNPN and CDR2 SVGIG (reference sequence). Trimming shortened V by 0 bases and J by 2 bases, and 5 bases separated the two germline ends. CDR3 nucleotide sequence: TGTGCCTGGAGTGTACAGGGCAATCAGCCCCAGCATTTT. This gives the protein CAWSVQGNQPQHF.

This chain links TRBV7-9 with TRBJ1-1; a possible D gene is TRBD1 (6 bases). Trimming pared 2 bases from V and 0 bases from J, leaving 10 bases between. CDR3 length: 15 residues. The germline V gene encodes CDR1 SEHNR and CDR2 FQNEAQ (reference sequence). CDR3: CASSLNRAMNTEAFF. The CDR3 DNA reads as TGTGCCAGCAGCTTAAACAGGGCCATGAACACTGAAGCTTTCTTT.

The chain links TRBV6-6 to TRBJ1-2; tentatively, D is TRBD1 (5 bases). The germline V gene has CDR1 MNHNY and CDR2 SVGAGI (reference sequence). The CDR3 is 16 residues long. Trimming took 2 bases from V and 8 from J, leaving 21 bases between them. The CDR3 nucleotides read TGTGCCAGCAGTTACGGGGCCTATCGCAGGTTTAACGGCTACACCTTC. Amino acid sequence: CASSYGAYRRFNGYTF.

The chain uses TRBV29-1 and TRBJ1-1; 7 bases agree with TRBD1. CDR1 is SQVTM, CDR2 ANQGSEA, per germline. V gave up 0 bases and J gave up 4 bases; unmatched junction bases: 5. The CDR3 loop spans 14 amino acids. The CDR3 DNA reads as TGCAGCGTTGAAGATCCTCCAGGGGGCACTGAAGCTTTCTTT. Residues: CSVEDPPGGTEAFF.

The chain combines TRBV20-1 with TRBJ2-3, with TRBD2 matching over 9 bases. V lost 7 bases and J lost 1; bases outside the gene matches: 12. CDR1 DFQATT and CDR2 SNEGSKA come from the germline V gene (reference sequence). The CDR3 is 16 amino acids. CDR3 region: CSGSSGRGWGTDTQYF. CDR3 sequence (DNA): TGCAGTGGTAGTAGCGGGAGAGGATGGGGCACAGATACGCAGTATTTT.

The CDR3 protein is CASSLMAAASEAFF. CDR3 in DNA: TGTGCCAGCAGCTTAATGGCGGCAGCTTCTGAAGCTTTCTTT. The chain uses TRBV7-2 and TRBJ1-1; D is ambiguous. This CDR3 contains 14 residues. The V gene's germline CDR1 is SGHTA and CDR2 FQGNSA. V lost 2 bases to trimming and J lost 6 bases, with 13 bases between them. The full variable domain, completed using reference TRBV7-2 and TRBJ1-1, is GAGVSQSPSNKVTEKGKDVELRCDPISGHTALYWYRQSLGQGLEFLIYFQGNSAPDKSGLPSDRFSAERTGGSVSTLTIQRTQQEDSAVYLCASSLMAAASEAFFGQGTRLTVV.

V is TRBV18 and J is TRBJ1-6; 7 bases match TRBD1. The CDR3 extends over 17 amino acids. With V trimmed by 3 bases and J by 6 bases, 11 bases remained unmatched. Germline CDR1 and CDR2: KGHSH and LQKENI. CDR3 in amino acids: CASSPPNTGTVNSPLHF. In nucleotides, the CDR3 is TGTGCCAGCTCACCCCCGAACACAGGGACAGTTAATTCACCCCTCCACTTT.

The genes are TRBV20-1 and TRBJ1-2; unclear D gene. The CDR3 is made up of 11 amino acids. Trimming removed 3 bases at V and 7 bases at J, with 9 bases between. Germline values: CDR1 DFQATT, CDR2 SNEGSKA (reference sequence). Written as DNA, the CDR3 is TGCAGTGCTAGGTGGGAGGGTGGCTACACCTTC. It specifies CSARWEGGYTF.

CDR3 loop: CASSPGGAPYEQYF. The CDR3 nucleotides are TGTGCCAGCAGTCCCGGGGGAGCTCCTTACGAGCAGTACTTC. V gene TRBV6-2 or TRBV6-3 combines with J gene TRBJ2-7; perhaps TRBD2 as D (6 bases). V was trimmed by 5 bases and J by 4 bases, leaving 15 bases between them. Germline-derived CDR1 and CDR2 are MNHEY and SVGEGT. This CDR3 comprises 14 residues.

This chain's CDR3 is CASAGAYNEQFF. CDR3 sequence (DNA): TGTGCCAGCGCGGGGGCCTACAATGAGCAGTTCTTC. This chain uses TRBV9 with TRBJ2-1; TRBD2 matches at 7 bases. Germline V gives CDR1 SGDLS, CDR2 YYNGEE. The trim removed 7 bases at V and 2 bases at J, leaving 0 bases unmatched. This CDR3 region has 12 residues.

The chain is built from TRBV10-3 and TRBJ1-2; D ambiguous. CDR1 is ENHRY and CDR2 is SYGVKD in the germline V gene. The CDR3 sequence is 16 residues long. The V and J ends lost 3 bases and 1 base respectively, with 15 bases between them. The CDR3 coding sequence is TGTGCCATCAGTGATAGAGGGCGGAAGGATAACTATGGCTACACCTTC. Protein product: CAISDRGRKDNYGYTF.

CDR3 in DNA: TGCGCCAGCACGGACACAACTAGCACAGATACGCAGTATTTT. It specifies CASTDTTSTDTQYF. This chain links TRBV5-1 with TRBJ2-3; D perhaps matches TRBD1 (5 bases). The CDR3 totals 14 residues. Germline V gene sequence: CDR1 SGHRS, CDR2 YFSETQ. V shed 6 bases and J shed 0 bases, with 11 bases lying between them.

This chain links TRBV19 with TRBJ1-5; 9 nucleotides match TRBD1. Germline V CDR1 and CDR2: LNHDA, SQIVND (reference sequence). The V and J ends lost 6 bases and 6 bases, in that order; junction bases with no gene match: 6. The CDR3 covers 14 residues. In nucleotides, the CDR3 is TGTGCCAGTAGGCTACAGGGGGCGAGTCAGCCCCAGCATTTT. It translates to CASRLQGASQPQHF.

The V and J genes are TRBV18 and TRBJ1-2; tentatively, D is TRBD1 (6 bases). Germline assignment: CDR1 KGHSH and CDR2 LQKENI. V lost 6 bases to trimming and J lost 8 bases, with 19 bases between them. The CDR3 spans 14 residues. CDR3 nucleotides: TGTGCCAGCTCCCCCTCCAGGGGTGTAGAAGGCTACACCTTC. Translating it yields CASSPSRGVEGYTF.

This sequence joins TRBV6-2 or TRBV6-3 and TRBJ1-4; D not certain. V was clipped by 5 bases and J by 3 bases, with 13 bases between them. CDR3 length: 15 amino acids. CDR1 and CDR2 (germline): MNHEY, SVGEGT. Here the CDR3 reads CASSHRHLPNEKLFF. CDR3 DNA sequence: TGTGCCAGCAGTCACCGACATCTCCCTAATGAAAAACTGTTTTTT.

The chain uses TRBV2 and TRBJ2-1; 9 positions match TRBD2. The CDR3 totals 15 residues. With V trimmed by 8 bases and J by 6 bases, 11 bases remained unmatched. The V gene's germline CDR1 is SNHLY and CDR2 FYNNEI. The CDR3 region has the DNA TGTGCCAGCGTGCTAGAGCGGGGGGCCCCCAATGAGCAGTTCTTC. Encoded protein: CASVLERGAPNEQFF.

This chain links TRBV7-6 with TRBJ2-5; 7 nucleotides align to TRBD1. CDR3 length: 15 residues. Trimming took 1 base from V and 5 from J; bases not matched to a gene: 7. Looked up from germline, CDR1 is SGHVS and CDR2 is FNYEAQ. The CDR3 sequence: CASSLGPAGGETQYF. The CDR3 DNA reads TGTGCCAGCAGCTTAGGTCCGGCAGGGGGTGAGACCCAGTACTTC. Filled out from reference TRBV7-6 and TRBJ2-5, the complete variable domain reads GAGVSQSPRYKVTKRGQDVALRCDPISGHVSLYWYRQALGQGPEFLTYFNYEAQQDKSGLPNDRFSAERPEGSISTLTIQRTEQRDSAMYRCASSLGPAGGETQYFGPGTRLLVL.

The chain uses TRBV6-5 and TRBJ1-5, with D perhaps TRBD1 (5 bases). The CDR3 contains 14 residues. Trimming removed 8 bases from V and 4 bases from J, with 15 bases in between. Germline assignment: CDR1 MNHEY and CDR2 SVGAGI. The DNA of the CDR3 is TGTGCCAGCGCGAGGGCCGGGGGGAATCAGCCCCAGCATTTT. It specifies CASARAGGNQPQHF.

The chain employs TRBV5-5 and TRBJ1-2, with D possibly TRBD1 on 6 matching bases. The CDR3 consists of 16 residues. Germline V CDR1 and CDR2: SGHKS, YYEKEE (reference sequence). The ends were cut back, 4 bases at V and 4 bases at J, with 20 bases in the middle. CDR3 residues: CASSPGGSFRGYGYTF. For the CDR3, the DNA is TGTGCCAGCAGCCCCGGGGGGTCCTTCAGGGGCTATGGCTACACCTTC.

This clone was counted many times. This chain joins TRBV5-1 and TRBJ2-7; TRBD1 might be the D (6 bases). The CDR3 covers 14 residues. Germline V gene sequence: CDR1 SGHRS, CDR2 YFSETQ. V was pared by 9 bases and J by 1 base, with 17 bases between. DNA for the CDR3: TGCGCCACCTCCCGGGCAGGGGATTCCTACGAGCAGTACTTC. Translation: CATSRAGDSYEQYF. Based on the CDR3 plus reference TRBV5-1 and TRBJ2-7, the full variable domain is KAGVTQTPRYLIKTRGQQVTLSCSPISGHRSVSWYQQTPGQGLQFLFEYFSETQRNKGNFPGRFSGRQFSNSRSEMNVSTLELGDSALYLCATSRAGDSYEQYFGPGTRLTVT.

The V gene is TRBV2, the J gene TRBJ1-2, with 7 bases fitting TRBD1. J gave up 2 bases and V 5 bases, and 11 bases lay outside the gene matches. The V gene's germline CDR1 is SNHLY and CDR2 FYNNEI. CDR3 length: 16 residues. CDR3 sequence reads: CASSLGQVSGNYGYTF. The CDR3 DNA follows: TGTGCCAGCAGTCTCGGACAGGTGAGCGGAAACTATGGCTACACCTTC.